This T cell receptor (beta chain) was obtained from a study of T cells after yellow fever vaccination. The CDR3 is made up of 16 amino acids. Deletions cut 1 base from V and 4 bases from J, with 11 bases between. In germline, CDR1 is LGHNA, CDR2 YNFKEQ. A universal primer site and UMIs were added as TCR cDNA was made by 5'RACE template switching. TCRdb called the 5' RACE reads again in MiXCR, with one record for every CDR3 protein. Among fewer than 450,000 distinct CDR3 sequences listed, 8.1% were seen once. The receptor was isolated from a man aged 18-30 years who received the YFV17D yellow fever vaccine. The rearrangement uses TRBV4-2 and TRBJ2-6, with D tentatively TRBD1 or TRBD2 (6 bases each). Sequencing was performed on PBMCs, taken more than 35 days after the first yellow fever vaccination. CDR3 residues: CASSQGGDKGANVLTF. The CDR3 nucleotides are TGTGCCAGCAGCCAAGGGGGGGACAAGGGGGCCAACGTCCTGACTTTC.